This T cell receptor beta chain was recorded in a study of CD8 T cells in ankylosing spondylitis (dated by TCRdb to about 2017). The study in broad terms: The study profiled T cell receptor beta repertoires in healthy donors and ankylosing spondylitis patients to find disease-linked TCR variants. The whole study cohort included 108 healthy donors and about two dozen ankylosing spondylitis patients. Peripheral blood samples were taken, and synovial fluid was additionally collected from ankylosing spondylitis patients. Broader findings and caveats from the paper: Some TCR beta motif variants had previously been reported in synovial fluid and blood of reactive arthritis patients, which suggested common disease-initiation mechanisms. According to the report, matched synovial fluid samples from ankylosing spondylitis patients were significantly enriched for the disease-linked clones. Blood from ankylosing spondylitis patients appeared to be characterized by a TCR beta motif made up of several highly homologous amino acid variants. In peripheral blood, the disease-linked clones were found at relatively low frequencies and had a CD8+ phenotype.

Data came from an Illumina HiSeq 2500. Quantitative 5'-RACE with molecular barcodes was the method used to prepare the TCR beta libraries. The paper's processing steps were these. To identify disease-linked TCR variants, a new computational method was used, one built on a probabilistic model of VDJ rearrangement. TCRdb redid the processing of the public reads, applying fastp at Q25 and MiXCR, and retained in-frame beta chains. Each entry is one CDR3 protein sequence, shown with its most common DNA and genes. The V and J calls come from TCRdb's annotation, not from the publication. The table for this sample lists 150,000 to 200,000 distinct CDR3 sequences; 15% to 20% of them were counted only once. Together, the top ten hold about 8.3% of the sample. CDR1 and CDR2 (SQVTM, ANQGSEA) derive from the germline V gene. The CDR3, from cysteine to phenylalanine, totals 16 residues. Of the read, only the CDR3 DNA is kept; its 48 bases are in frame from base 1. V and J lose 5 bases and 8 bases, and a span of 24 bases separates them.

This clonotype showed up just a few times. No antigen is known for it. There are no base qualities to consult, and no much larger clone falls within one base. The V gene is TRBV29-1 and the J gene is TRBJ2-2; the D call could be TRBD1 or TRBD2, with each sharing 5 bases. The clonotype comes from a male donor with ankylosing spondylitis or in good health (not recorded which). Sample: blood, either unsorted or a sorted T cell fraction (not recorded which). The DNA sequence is TGCAGCGTTACCCCGGGACCTGCGGGCCCTGGGGGGGAGCTGTTTTTT. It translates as CSVTPGPAGPGGELFF.